The next 3 T cell receptor beta chains were all read from a single sample in a study of blood T cells in healthy people across ages (dated by TCRdb to 2013 to 2016). Libraries were constructed by 5' RACE. The listed sequencing device is Illumina HiSeq 2500. A second PCR of about 7 to 12 cycles was run with a J-beta primer mix and a sample-barcoded 5' primer. TCRdb cleaned the public reads at Q25 with fastp, built clones with MiXCR and kept in-frame beta chains. Merged by CDR3 protein, the rows form single entries marked with the most common genes and DNA. Present in this sample are over 600,000 distinct CDR3 sequences, roughly 21% of which were seen just once. In total, the top ten clones hold roughly 3.9% of the sample. The sequencing input was blood. The receptors shown here come from an older man in good health.

This clonotype was seen a handful of times. The V and J genes are TRBV27 and TRBJ2-1; possible D gene TRBD1, 5 bases. Germline V gives CDR1 MNHEY, CDR2 SMNVEV (reference sequence). V lost 9 bases and J 0 bases, leaving 12 bases between the germline ends. The CDR3 covers 14 residues. As DNA, the CDR3 is TGTGCCAGTGGTGGGGCAGGCTCCTACAATGAGCAGTTCTTC. This gives the protein CASGGAGSYNEQFF.

The chain carries TRBV19 and TRBJ1-1; 7 nucleotides align to TRBD1. V trimming: 2 bases; J trimming: 1 base; junction bases outside the gene matches: 7. This CDR3 has 16 amino acids. The V gene's germline CDR1 is LNHDA and CDR2 SQIVND (reference sequence). The CDR3 loop reads CASSIMRGRGNTEAFF. CDR3 coding DNA: TGTGCCAGTAGTATAATGAGGGGGCGCGGGAACACTGAAGCTTTCTTT.

This CDR3 reads CSARIASSYNEQFF. The DNA of the CDR3 is TGCAGTGCGCGGATTGCCAGCTCCTACAATGAGCAGTTCTTC. The chain links TRBV20-1 to TRBJ2-1, with no clear D. This CDR3 comprises 14 residues. Germline loops: CDR1 DFQATT, CDR2 SNEGSKA (reference sequence). V gave up 6 bases and J gave up 0 bases, with 12 bases separating them.